This T cell receptor (beta chain) was retrieved from a study of cytomegalovirus exposure and HLA in healthy donors. Notes on the study in general: According to a later analysis, TCR clusters from the first cohort tended to co-occur in the roughly 120 validation repertoires. A few chains linked to CMV were shown in vitro to be specific for CMV antigens.

To note about this clone: Its antigen is undetermined.

From the roughly 120-subject validation cohort, which was separate from the roughly 630-subject first cohort, the donors were drawn. In germline, CDR1 is LNHDA, CDR2 SQIVND (reference sequence). This CDR3 comprises 17 residues. V dropped 6 bases and J dropped 4 bases, with 24 bases sitting between them. Method: immunoSEQ multiplex PCR; TCRdb's copy keeps in-frame clones and lacks some. This sample has around 70,000 clones, with roughly 94% found just once. Source material: PBMCs. The rearrangement joins TRBV19 to TRBJ1-1; weak D call: TRBD1 (6 bases). The clonotype comes from a woman between 18 and 30 years old in good health and CMV-seronegative. The CDR3 DNA reads TGTGCCAGTAGGGGTGGCGGGGGCCGGCCGCGGGGCACTGAAGCTTTCTTT. Translated: CASRGGGGRPRGTEAFF.